These T cell receptor beta chains were read from a single sample in a study of shared clonotypes between healthy human individuals. Profiled with immunoSEQ multiplex PCR; TCRdb holds only in-frame clones, not every one. The data show some 1.5 million clones, roughly 95% seen once. Material for sequencing was naive CD4+ T cells sorted from blood. These receptors all stem from a man aged 25 to 40 in good health. CDR3s include the opening cysteine and the closing phenylalanine or tryptophan. D genes are given only for firm matches.

CDR3 protein	CDR3 DNA	D gene	J gene	V gene	CDR3 length
CASSRENTYEQYF	TGTGCCAGCAGCCGAGAAAACACCTACGAGCAGTACTTC	NA	TRBJ2-7	TRBV4-2	13
CASSKDYPNEQFF	TGTGCCAGCAGCAAAGACTATCCCAATGAGCAGTTCTTC	NA	TRBJ2-1	TRBV11-2	13
CASSLPSTSFSFNEQFF	TGTGCCAGCAGTTTACCCTCTACTAGCTTTTCTTTCAATGAGCAGTTCTTC	NA	TRBJ2-1	TRBV27	17
CASRFPLGGSRTRAINEQFF	TGCGCCAGCAGGTTTCCCCTTGGGGGTAGTCGGACCCGGGCTATTAATGAGCAGTTCTTC	NA	TRBJ2-1	TRBV5-1	20
CASRIGLARNEQFF	TGTGCCAGCAGAATAGGACTAGCGAGAAATGAGCAGTTCTTC	TRBD2	TRBJ2-1	TRBV25-1	14
CASRPTDPERELFF	TGTGCCAGCAGACCAACAGACCCCGAACGAGAGCTGTTTTTT	NA	TRBJ2-2	TRBV28	14
CASARVRAGDEQYF	TGTGCCAGCGCTAGAGTCCGGGCAGGAGACGAGCAGTACTTC	NA	TRBJ2-7	TRBV27	14
CASSSRGLNTEAFF	TGTGCCAGCAGCTCCAGGGGGCTGAACACTGAAGCTTTCTTT	TRBD1	TRBJ1-1	TRBV7-6	14
CATSRDDRNNYGYTF	TGTGCCACCAGCAGAGATGACAGGAATAACTATGGCTACACCTTC	NA	TRBJ1-2	TRBV15	15
CASTNRVWDEKLFF	TGTGCCAGCACTAACAGGGTTTGGGATGAAAAACTGTTTTTT	NA	TRBJ1-4	TRBV28	14
CASSLTGSSYNEQFF	TGTGCCAGCAGTTTAACGGGGAGCTCCTACAATGAGCAGTTCTTC	NA	TRBJ2-1	TRBV6-5	15
CASSDWSGKSNQPQHF	TGCGCCAGCAGTGATTGGAGCGGAAAGAGCAATCAGCCCCAGCATTTT	NA	TRBJ1-5	TRBV10-2	16
CASRPSGRVYNEQFF	TGTGCCAGCAGACCTAGCGGGAGAGTCTACAATGAGCAGTTCTTC	TRBD2	TRBJ2-1	TRBV28	15
CASSLAGTSGYDEQYF	TGCGCCAGCAGCTTGGCCGGGACTAGCGGTTATGACGAGCAGTACTTC	TRBD2	TRBJ2-7	TRBV5-1	16
CASSVVQGADTQYF	TGTGCCAGCAGCGTAGTGCAGGGAGCAGATACGCAGTATTTT	NA	TRBJ2-3	TRBV9	14
CAWSVHISGRDTQYF	TGTGCCTGGAGTGTACATATTAGCGGGAGGGATACGCAGTATTTT	TRBD2	TRBJ2-3	TRBV30	15